The clone carrying this T cell receptor beta chain was picked up a small number of times. Its antigen is undetermined. This specimen belongs to a study of T-cell memory formation after mild COVID-19. On the study more broadly: TCR clusters largely stayed donor specific. Study findings and constraints: CD4+ contracting clones were found mainly in CM and EM, and CD8+ ones in EMRA.

Barcoded TCR alpha and TCR beta cDNA libraries with UMIs came from 5'RACE using constant-segment primers. Each CDR3 protein is one row after TCRdb ran MiXCR on the 5' RACE reads. This sample carries 400,000 or so distinct CDR3 sequences, around 20% of them seen once, and the ten largest clones take about an eighth. CDR1 and CDR2 from the germline V gene are SGHRS and YFSETQ. The CDR3 sequence is 13 residues long. Trimming stripped 6 bases from V and 4 bases from J, with 13 bases between. This clonotype originated in an adult woman who had mild COVID-19 (a few samples of this study predate the infection). Cell type and time point are not known. The sequencing sample was made of PBMCs or a T cell subset sorted from them (not recorded which). The chain has TRBV5-1 and TRBJ1-1, with D maybe TRBD1 (6 bases). The CDR3 sequence: CASKTGGVTEAFF. CDR3 nucleotides: TGCGCCAGCAAGACAGGTGGGGTCACTGAAGCTTTCTTT. The complete variable domain, with remaining parts taken from reference TRBV5-1 and TRBJ1-1, reads KAGVTQTPRYLIKTRGQQVTLSCSPISGHRSVSWYQQTPGQGLQFLFEYFSETQRNKGNFPGRFSGRQFSNSRSEMNVSTLELGDSALYLCASKTGGVTEAFFGQGTRLTVV.